This is a list of T cell receptor beta chains from one sample in a study of blood T cell repertoires in COVID-19. Assay: immunoSEQ multiplex PCR; the TCRdb copy retains only in-frame clones and omits some. The sample records roughly 100,000 clones, 75% to 90% being singletons. The sequenced sample consisted of peripheral blood. These receptors were taken from a woman in her 70s with active or convalescent COVID-19. Both conserved end residues are part of each CDR3.

v_call	j_call	cdr3_aa
TRBV27	TRBJ2-1	CASRGSGSEQFF
TRBV4-3	TRBJ1-1	CASSQNGIALNTEAFF
TRBV13	TRBJ2-2	CASSRDRGGTGELFF
TRBV24-1	TRBJ2-2	CATSDLSGDTGELFF
TRBV5-6	TRBJ2-7	CASSFPDRGWNEQYF
TRBV2	TRBJ1-2	CASRTGASSYTF
TRBV30	TRBJ2-1	CAWSARGDEQFF
TRBV2	TRBJ1-5	CASSDVSGDGQPQHF
TRBV28	TRBJ2-1	CASSSQAGDYNEQFF
TRBV25-1	TRBJ1-2	CASRSQGTSFGYTF
TRBV3-1/TRBV3-2	TRBJ1-1	CASSQRARAGSNTEAFF
TRBV10-3	TRBJ2-5	CAISMGQQETQYF
TRBV7-3	TRBJ2-1	CASSYSGGLNEQFF
TRBV28	TRBJ1-5	CASSPGQNHQPQHF
TRBV28	TRBJ2-3	CASSLLSTSGEQYF
TRBV9	TRBJ2-7	CASSVGPRRDTYEQYF
TRBV3-1/TRBV3-2	TRBJ1-3	CASSQAREGGNTIYF
TRBV30	TRBJ1-1	CAWSVLQEAFF
TRBV28	TRBJ1-1	CASESPGGGTEAFF
TRBV7-2	TRBJ2-3	CASSTRQGRVDTQYF
TRBV6-1	TRBJ1-5	CASSERDRAGNQPQHF
TRBV11-3	TRBJ2-4	CASSLGDWAGAAKNIQYF
TRBV4-3	TRBJ2-3	CASSQVRGGTDTQYF
TRBV7-2	TRBJ1-1	CASSPGQGPGAFF
TRBV7-2	TRBJ1-6	CASSRDRNNSPLHF
TRBV15	TRBJ1-2	CATSRGGQAYGYTF
TRBV4-3	TRBJ1-4	CASSQEGANEKLFF
TRBV5-8	TRBJ1-5	CASSTFRDRNQPQHF
TRBV5-1	TRBJ2-3	CASSSLTSSTDTQYF
TRBV1	TRBJ1-2	CTSSQDMRYYGYTF
TRBV5-6	TRBJ2-5	CASSLEGLSETQYF
TRBV6-5	TRBJ2-3	CASSRSGTDTQYF
TRBV5-5	TRBJ2-7	CASSLFREGLNEQYF
TRBV4-3	TRBJ2-1	CASSQTDRSYNEQFF
TRBV6-6	TRBJ1-2	CASSYPSTGGDYGYTF
TRBV6-5	TRBJ2-7	CASSYSGGALEQYF
TRBV7-8	TRBJ1-5	CASSLGGQGPWPQHF
TRBV5-1	TRBJ1-3	CASSPGTGGFGNTIYF
TRBV4-3	TRBJ2-3	CASSQDLALGTDTQYF
TRBV10-3	TRBJ1-5	CAISTGTGNQPQHF
TRBV25-1	TRBJ2-1	CASSESDRGNNEQFF